This T cell receptor (beta chain) was profiled in a study of T-cell reconstitution after alpha-beta-depleted transplantation in children. In this sample, this clonotype turned up a few times. J gave up 5 bases and V 1 base, and 6 bases lay outside the gene matches. Germline CDR1 is DFQATT and CDR2 is SNEGSKA (reference sequence). This CDR3 is built from 14 residues. A TCRbeta library incorporating unique molecular identifiers was prepared. TCRdb re-called the PCR reads with MiXCR, one entry per CDR3 protein. The sample lists some 350,000 distinct CDR3 sequences, about a tenth occurring once. This receptor was taken from a human donor who donated a stem cell graft to a child with acute lymphoblastic leukemia. Sequencing used PBMCs from the stem cell graft donor, obtained from the stem cell graft. The rearrangement links TRBV20-1 to TRBJ2-7, with 9 bases lining up with TRBD1. The CDR3 spells CSARVHRGRDEQYF. The CDR3, as DNA: TGCAGTGCTAGAGTGCACAGGGGGCGGGACGAGCAGTACTTC.